The 18 T cell receptor beta chains in this list originate from one sample, sequenced in a study of T-cell reconstitution after alpha-beta-depleted transplantation in children. Preparation of the TCRbeta library involved a method that used unique molecular identifiers. TCRdb passed the PCR reads through MiXCR, listing each CDR3 protein once. The sample yields around 64,000 distinct CDR3 sequences, under 13% seen once. The sample consisted of PBMCs, taken before TCRalphabeta/CD19-depleted stem cell transplant. These receptors all stem from a boy aged 10-17 years with acute myeloid leukemia, due to receive a stem cell transplant.

This clonotype has ten or more counts. This rearrangement joins TRBV9 to TRBJ2-1; TRBD1 might be the D (5 bases). The CDR3 contains 15 residues. In germline, CDR1 is SGDLS, CDR2 YYNGEE. V was cut by 4 bases and J by 5 bases, with 16 bases left in between. CDR3 loop: CASSSHLRQNNEQFF. In nucleotides, the CDR3 is TGTGCCAGCAGCTCTCACCTTAGACAGAACAATGAGCAGTTCTTC.

This clonotype was found many times. The rearrangement uses TRBV7-8 and TRBJ2-5; D possibly corresponds to TRBD2 (5 bases). This CDR3 comprises 15 residues. V was clipped by 4 bases and J by 0 bases, with 12 bases between them. Germline V CDR1 and CDR2: SGHVS, FQNEAQ. As DNA, the CDR3 is TGTGCCAGCAGCTCGCTGGACTGGCACCAAGAGACCCAGTACTTC. Amino acids: CASSSLDWHQETQYF.

This clonotype came up many times. CDR3 nucleotide sequence: TGCAGTGCCTTCGGACAGGGAGGTGGCTACACCTTC. This sequence encodes CSAFGQGGGYTF. The chain links TRBV20-1 to TRBJ1-2, with 8 bases fitting TRBD1. V trimming: 6 bases; J trimming: 7 bases; junction bases outside the gene matches: 7. Germline loops: CDR1 DFQATT, CDR2 SNEGSKA (reference sequence). This CDR3 has 12 amino acids.

The chain carries TRBV19 and TRBJ2-1; 10 bases are shared with TRBD1. CDR3 length equals 16 residues. V was pared by 6 bases and J by 6 bases, with 11 bases of the junction left unmatched. Per germline, CDR1 LNHDA and CDR2 SQIVND (reference sequence). CDR3 region: CASRNGDRGDFNEQFF. In nucleotides, the CDR3 is TGTGCCAGTAGGAATGGGGACAGGGGAGACTTCAATGAGCAGTTCTTC.

This rearrangement joins TRBV6-5 to TRBJ2-7, with D perhaps matching TRBD2 (6 bases). Trimming removed 2 bases from V and 0 bases from J, with 8 bases in between. This CDR3 is 14 amino acids long. Germline V lookup: CDR1 MNHEY, CDR2 SVGAGI. CDR3 protein: CASSYTGSSYEQYF. The CDR3 bases are TGTGCCAGCAGTTACACCGGGAGCTCCTACGAGCAGTACTTC.

This clonotype has at least ten counts. The rearrangement uses TRBV12-3 or TRBV12-4 and TRBJ2-2; possibly TRBD1 or TRBD2 for D (6 bases each). V lost 7 bases, J lost 1 base, and 19 bases lay in between. This CDR3 has 17 residues. CDR3 in DNA: TGTGCCAGCAAGTCTTATATTGGGGGGCAGAACACCGGGGAGCTGTTTTTT. It encodes CASKSYIGGQNTGELFF.

In this sample, this clonotype turned up many times. This rearrangement joins TRBV2 to TRBJ1-1; D gene ambiguous. V lost 5 bases, J lost 1 base, and 11 bases lay in between. Per the germline V gene, CDR1 is SNHLY and CDR2 is FYNNEI. CDR3 size: 14 residues. The CDR3 DNA reads TGTGCCAGCAGTTTGGGCCAGGCGAACACTGAAGCTTTCTTT. It encodes CASSLGQANTEAFF.

This clonotype was seen many times. This rearrangement joins TRBV3-1 to TRBJ2-5; 8 nucleotides line up with TRBD2. This CDR3 is 14 amino acids long. V lost 1 base and J lost 4; bases outside the gene matches: 2. Looked up from germline, CDR1 is LGHDT and CDR2 is YNNKEL (reference sequence). CDR3 nucleotides: TGTGCCAGCAGCCAAGCGGGGGGGCCAGAGACCCAGTACTTC. It is translated as CASSQAGGPETQYF.

This clonotype was seen ten or more times. The CDR3 DNA sequence: TGCAGTGCTGAACTAGCGGGGCCCCACAATGAGCAGTTCTTC. Residues: CSAELAGPHNEQFF. V is TRBV20-1 and J is TRBJ2-1; 10 nucleotides align to TRBD2. The CDR3 totals 14 residues. The ends lost 5 bases at V and 5 bases at J; junction bases unmatched: 6. The germline CDR1 and CDR2 sequences are DFQATT and SNEGSKA (reference sequence).

This clonotype was recorded many times. CDR3 DNA sequence: TGTGCCACCAGAGCTGGGACTACCTACTACGAGCAGTACTTC. Amino acids: CATRAGTTYYEQYF. The chain is built from TRBV15 and TRBJ2-7; 7 bases fit TRBD2. CDR3 length equals 14 residues. V was clipped by 6 bases and J by 3 bases; unmatched bases: 8. CDR1 is LNHNV and CDR2 is YYDKDF in the germline V gene (reference sequence).

Ten or more counts support this clonotype. The gene calls are TRBV12-3 or TRBV12-4 and TRBJ2-7; tentative D call: TRBD1 (7 bases). This CDR3 has 13 residues. Trimming stripped 3 bases from V and 3 bases from J, with 9 bases between. CDR3 nucleotide sequence: TGTGCCAGCAGTTTCCAGGGGGGCTACGAGCAGTACTTC. It codes for CASSFQGGYEQYF.

This clonotype appeared many times. The chain combines TRBV5-1 with TRBJ1-1, with D tentatively TRBD1 (5 bases). The CDR3 length is 14 residues. Germline V gene lookup returns CDR1 SGHRS and CDR2 YFSETQ. The V end was cut by 0 bases, the J end by 7 bases, with 13 bases between. The CDR3 DNA reads as TGCGCCAGCAGCTTGGAGGCGGGGCTGGGTGAAGCTTTCTTT. Translated, it gives CASSLEAGLGEAFF.

The table lists this clonotype with a few counts. The chain uses TRBV6-5 and TRBJ1-3; no definite D call. The CDR3 extends over 12 amino acids. Germline loops: CDR1 MNHEY, CDR2 SVGAGI. The V and J ends lost 8 bases and 0 bases respectively, with 5 bases between them. This chain's CDR3 is CASADSGNTIYF. As DNA, the CDR3 is TGTGCCAGCGCCGACTCTGGAAACACCATATATTTT.

This clonotype was picked up many times. The V gene is TRBV6-1, the J gene TRBJ1-2; D might be TRBD1 (6 bases). The CDR3 has 14 residues. CDR1 is MNHNS, CDR2 SASEGT, per germline. V gave up 5 bases and J gave up 7 bases, with 17 bases separating them. The CDR3 here is CASSPGRGVFGYTF. The DNA of the CDR3 is TGTGCCAGCAGTCCCGGTAGGGGGGTGTTTGGCTACACCTTC.

This clonotype showed up many times. The chain links TRBV5-1 to TRBJ2-3, with TRBD2 identical over 15 bases. CDR3 length: 18 residues. Germline V lookup: CDR1 SGHRS, CDR2 YFSETQ. Trimming cost V 2 bases and J 1 base; bases outside gene matches: 5. CDR3 nucleotide sequence: TGCGCCAGCAGCTTCGGACTAGCGGGGGGGAAAGGCACAGATACGCAGTATTTT. The encoded protein is CASSFGLAGGKGTDTQYF.

There are many counts of this clonotype. The chain recombines TRBV5-1 with TRBJ2-1; TRBD2 agrees at 8 bases. V was clipped by 4 bases and J by 4 bases; unmatched bases: 16. CDR1 and CDR2 from the germline V gene are SGHRS and YFSETQ. The CDR3 is 18 amino acids. CDR3 sequence reads: CASSPGGTTLGKYNEQFF. The CDR3, as DNA: TGCGCCAGCAGCCCGGGAGGGACCACGTTGGGGAAATACAATGAGCAGTTCTTC.

There are many counts of this clonotype. The chain links TRBV5-1 to TRBJ2-3; D gene unclear. Germline CDR1 SGHRS, CDR2 YFSETQ. This CDR3 contains 13 residues. V lost 4 bases to trimming and J lost 6 bases, with 12 bases between them. This chain's CDR3 is CASSPAGADTQYF. CDR3 nucleotide sequence: TGCGCCAGCAGCCCGGCCGGAGCGGATACGCAGTATTTT.

In its sample, this clonotype was seen many times. V is TRBV29-1 and J is TRBJ2-3; 10 nucleotides align to TRBD2. This CDR3 is built from 16 residues. The germline V gene has CDR1 SQVTM and CDR2 ANQGSEA. V shed 2 bases and J 4 bases; nucleotides not matched to a gene: 9. CDR3 loop: CSVEPPLAGAADTQYF. CDR3 in DNA: TGCAGCGTTGAACCTCCCCTAGCGGGAGCGGCAGATACGCAGTATTTT.